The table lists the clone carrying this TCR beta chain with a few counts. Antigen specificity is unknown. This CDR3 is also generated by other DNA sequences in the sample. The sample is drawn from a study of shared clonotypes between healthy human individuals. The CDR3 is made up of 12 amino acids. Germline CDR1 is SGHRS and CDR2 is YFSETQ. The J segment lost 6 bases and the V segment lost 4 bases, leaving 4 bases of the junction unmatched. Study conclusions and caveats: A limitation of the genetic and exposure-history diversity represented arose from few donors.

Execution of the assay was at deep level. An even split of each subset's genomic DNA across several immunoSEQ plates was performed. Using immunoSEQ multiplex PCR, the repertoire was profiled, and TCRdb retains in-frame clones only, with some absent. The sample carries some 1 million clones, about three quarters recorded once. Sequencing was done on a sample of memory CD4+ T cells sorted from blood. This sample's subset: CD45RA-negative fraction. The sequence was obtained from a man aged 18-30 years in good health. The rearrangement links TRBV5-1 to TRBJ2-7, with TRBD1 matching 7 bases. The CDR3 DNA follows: TGCGCCAGCAGCCTACGGACAGGCGAGCAGTACTTC. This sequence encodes CASSLRTGEQYF.